This T cell receptor beta chain is drawn from a study of blood T cell repertoires in COVID-19. Only in-frame clones appear in the TCRdb table, and some are missing; sequencing was by immunoSEQ multiplex PCR. Among about 500,000 clones, less than 90% were seen once, and the ten largest hold roughly 8.3%. The CDR3 covers 15 residues. Germline CDR1 and CDR2: LNHDA and SQIVND (reference sequence). After removal of 3 bases from V and 3 bases from J, the junction contained 5 bases not matched to a gene. The chain joins TRBV19 to TRBJ1-2; 9 bases align to TRBD1. This clonotype originated in a woman aged 45-65 years with COVID-19, enrolled during active disease. The sequenced material came from peripheral blood. In nucleotides, the CDR3 is TGTGCCAGTAGTATTCATCGGGACAGGGACTATGGCTACACCTTC. Its translation: CASSIHRDRDYGYTF.